This T cell receptor (beta chain) derives from a study of cytomegalovirus exposure and HLA in healthy donors. For the study at large: Some 85 million unique TCRs, all from HLA-typed donors, were included in an early release of the data. General study results and limits: According to a later analysis, donors in an Asian-associated ancestry cluster reportedly had fewer N-insertions than the approximately 620-donor mean. As was reported, the classifier diagnosed cytomegalovirus status with high specificity and sensitivity.

About this clone itself: Antigen: not known.

Both 60 Vbeta primers and 13 Jbeta primers went into the PCR. This table comes from immunoSEQ multiplex PCR, and its TCRdb copy is limited to in-frame clones, with some not included. The table lists 150,000 to 200,000 clones, over 65% of them singletons. Donors in the study were healthy people who gave bone marrow. V was shortened by 4 bases and J by 5 bases, with 18 bases between the two germline ends. The CDR3 has 15 residues. In germline, CDR1 is SGDLS, CDR2 YYNGEE. The V and J genes are TRBV9 and TRBJ1-1; D gene uncertain. The source is a woman under 40 in good health and CMV-seropositive. Sequenced: PBMCs. The CDR3 coding sequence is TGTGCCAGCAGCCCCCTCCATGGGCTGGATACTGAAGCTTTCTTT. This translates into CASSPLHGLDTEAFF.